This T cell receptor (beta chain) comes out of a study of T-cell reconstitution after alpha-beta-depleted transplantation in children. General observations from the study: Reports say that about two months after transplant, the alpha-beta T cells came out of several hundred graft clones that had expanded. Newly generated T cells supplied most T-cell counts and diversity one year post-transplant.

This sample's TCRbeta library carried unique molecular identifier barcodes. One entry per CDR3 protein, called by TCRdb with MiXCR from the PCR reads. Among around 700,000 distinct CDR3 sequences, around 13% were seen once, and the ten largest hold around 0.79%. This clonotype came up a few times. Its antigen is not identified. The J segment lost 7 bases and the V segment lost 4 bases, leaving 7 bases of the junction unmatched. Germline CDR1 is MNHEY and CDR2 is SVGAGI. The CDR3 length is 15 residues. The receptor's source is a girl aged 2-9 years with congenital amegakaryocytic thrombocytopenia, due to receive a stem cell transplant. The rearrangement joins TRBV6-5 to TRBJ2-1; 10 nucleotides line up with TRBD2. Sequenced here: PBMCs, sampled before TCRalphabeta/CD19-depleted stem cell transplant. CDR3 in amino acids: CASSWTSGQRNEQFF. The DNA of the CDR3 is TGTGCCAGCAGTTGGACTAGCGGCCAAAGGAATGAGCAGTTCTTC.